Below, 10 T cell receptor beta chains from the same sample are listed, as sequenced in a study of shared clonotypes between healthy human individuals. Clones were sequenced by immunoSEQ multiplex PCR, and TCRdb holds only the in-frame ones, with some missing. This repertoire shows around 2.1 million clones, approximately 94% found once; its top ten account for 1.5% to 2%. Positively selected for CCR7, the CD45RO-negative cells used as naive CD8 cells excluded terminally differentiated effector memory CD45RA+ cells. The sample consisted of naive CD8+ T cells from PBMCs. These receptors all come from a man aged 18 to 35 in good health. Some clones in this sample may be carry-over from other donors' samples.

This clone was counted a single time. V gene TRBV7-9 combines with J gene TRBJ2-5, with D hard to call. CDR3 length: 12 amino acids. Germline-derived CDR1 and CDR2 are SEHNR and FQNEAQ (reference sequence). The V end lost 3 bases, the J end lost 5 bases, and 7 bases lay between the germline ends. Here the CDR3 reads CASSFPLETQYF. In nucleotides, the CDR3 is TGTGCCAGCAGCTTCCCCTTGGAGACCCAGTACTTC.

As for this clone: This same CDR3 is encoded by further DNA sequences in the sample. The gene calls are TRBV27 and TRBJ1-1; no clear D gene. Per germline, CDR1 MNHEY and CDR2 SMNVEV (reference sequence). With 0 bases removed from V and 1 base from J, the gap between germline ends came to 6 bases. The CDR3 runs 14 residues. Written as DNA, the CDR3 is TGTGCCAGCAGTTTATCCCCAAGGAACACTGAAGCTTTCTTT. This sequence encodes CASSLSPRNTEAFF.

In regard to this clone: The sample carries other DNA sequences with the same CDR3. The chain combines TRBV9 with TRBJ2-5, with TRBD1 as a possible D gene (5 bases). V was clipped by 0 bases and J by 5 bases, with 8 bases between them. Germline lookup yields CDR1 SGDLS and CDR2 YYNGEE. The CDR3 sequence is 13 residues long. The CDR3 bases are TGTGCCAGCAGCGTAGGGGGCTTGGAGACCCAGTACTTC. Its protein is CASSVGGLETQYF.

CDR3 region: CASSLGAGVVDQPQHF. DNA of the CDR3: TGTGCCAGCAGCTTAGGGGCAGGTGTAGTAGATCAGCCCCAGCATTTT. J is TRBJ1-5 and V is TRBV7-9, with no clear D. CDR3 length equals 16 residues. V lost 1 base to trimming and J lost 5 bases, with 15 bases between them. Germline V CDR1 and CDR2: SEHNR, FQNEAQ (reference sequence).

This chain joins TRBV5-4 and TRBJ1-1; no clear D gene. Germline CDR1 is SGHNT and CDR2 is YYREEE (reference sequence). V was cut by 4 bases and J by 3 bases, with 13 bases left in between. The CDR3 has 14 residues. The CDR3 DNA is TGTGCCAGCAGCCGTAGGGATTTGGACACTGAAGCTTTCTTT. It is translated as CASSRRDLDTEAFF.

About this clone itself: Other nucleotide sequences from this sample produce the same CDR3. The chain links TRBV7-9 to TRBJ2-1; 14 bases map to TRBD2. CDR1 is SEHNR, CDR2 FQNEAQ, per germline (reference sequence). The CDR3 totals 15 residues. J was trimmed by 6 bases and V by 5 bases; bases with no gene match: 3. The CDR3 DNA sequence: TGTGCCAGCAGCGGGGGACTAGCGGGAGTCAATGAGCAGTTCTTC. Amino acids: CASSGGLAGVNEQFF.

The chain uses TRBV5-1 and TRBJ1-3; D is ambiguous. Germline V CDR1 and CDR2: SGHRS, YFSETQ. This CDR3 region has 15 residues. V was pared by 0 bases and J by 1 base, with 8 bases between. The CDR3: CASSLESGSGNTIYF. The DNA for the CDR3 is TGCGCCAGCAGCTTGGAGTCGGGGTCTGGAAACACCATATATTTT.

The J gene is TRBJ1-2, the V gene TRBV18; D perhaps matches TRBD1 (5 bases). From germline, CDR1 is KGHSH and CDR2 LQKENI. Trimming shortened V by 3 bases and J by 8 bases, and 10 bases separated the two germline ends. The CDR3 runs to 12 residues. CDR3 loop: CASSPGPGGYTF. DNA of the CDR3: TGTGCCAGCTCACCGGGACCGGGGGGCTACACCTTC.

V is TRBV5-1 and J is TRBJ2-5; D is unresolved. V was shortened by 5 bases and J by 1 base, with 9 bases between the two germline ends. From germline, CDR1 is SGHRS and CDR2 YFSETQ. The CDR3 sequence is 13 residues long. This CDR3 reads CASSFDRQETQYF. The CDR3 DNA reads TGCGCCAGCAGTTTTGACCGCCAAGAGACCCAGTACTTC.

The gene calls are TRBV28 and TRBJ1-1; D remains ambiguous. CDR3 size: 12 residues. V shed 2 bases and J shed 4 bases, with 5 bases lying between them. Germline loops: CDR1 MDHEN, CDR2 SYDVKM. This chain's CDR3 is CASSLDPTEAFF. The CDR3 coding sequence is TGTGCCAGCAGTTTAGATCCCACTGAAGCTTTCTTT. The full variable domain, rest sourced from reference TRBV28 and TRBJ1-1, is DVKVTQSSRYLVKRTGEKVFLECVQDMDHENMFWYRQDPGLGLRLIYFSYDVKMKEKGDIPEGYSVSREKKERFSLILESASTNQTSMYLCASSLDPTEAFFGQGTRLTVV.